Sequencing of this TCR beta chain was carried out in a study of cytomegalovirus exposure and HLA in healthy donors. As for the study in general: The roughly 110 validation repertoires used the same platform as the roughly 670 first-cohort repertoires, a later analysis reported.

Broader study findings: The study listed some 160 cytomegalovirus-associated TCR beta chains.

Trimming removed 5 bases from V and 0 bases from J; junction bases left unmatched: 3. The CDR3 sequence is 14 residues long. Germline CDR1 and CDR2: SEHNR and FQNEAQ (reference sequence). Repertoires were generated with immunoSEQ multiplex PCR, while TCRdb's copy carries only in-frame clones and drops some. The data contain about 63,000 clones, just under 95% of them singletons. It was the roughly 110-subject validation cohort, separate from the roughly 700-subject first cohort, to which the donors belonged. Details on this clone: Its antigen is still unknown.

Sequenced: PBMCs. The clonotype was recovered from a woman aged 18-29 years in good health and CMV-seropositive. This chain uses TRBV7-9 with TRBJ2-7; 8 bases align to TRBD1. In nucleotides, the CDR3 is TGTGCCAGCAGCCCCGACAGGGGCTCCTACGAGCAGTACTTC. Protein product: CASSPDRGSYEQYF.